Listed below are T cell receptor beta chains from one sample, sequenced in a study of blood T cell repertoires in COVID-19. The table came from immunoSEQ multiplex PCR; TCRdb's copy has only in-frame clones and leaves some out. This sample has about 260,000 clones, with more than 85% found just once. The specimen was peripheral blood. The receptors here all came from a person aged 18 to 35 with COVID-19, enrolled during active disease. CDR3s include the opening cysteine and the closing phenylalanine or tryptophan. The D gene is left open where the match is weak.

cdr3_aa: CATGYSGRVGYEQYF
d_call: .
v_call: TRBV24-1
j_call: TRBJ2-7

cdr3_aa: CSAMDRAGNTIYF
d_call: TRBD1
v_call: TRBV29-1
j_call: TRBJ1-3

cdr3_aa: CASSLIISGSGSYEQYF
d_call: TRBD2
v_call: TRBV4-3
j_call: TRBJ2-7

cdr3_aa: CASSKGLGGGELFF
d_call: TRBD2
v_call: TRBV7-9
j_call: TRBJ2-2

cdr3_aa: CASSSVAGREVYF
d_call: .
v_call: TRBV13
j_call: TRBJ1-6

cdr3_aa: CASSADWGLGNTIYF
d_call: .
v_call: TRBV9
j_call: TRBJ1-3

cdr3_aa: CASGLGGGIGVNQPQHF
d_call: .
v_call: TRBV7-2
j_call: TRBJ1-5

cdr3_aa: CATSRAIQAGRGYTF
d_call: .
v_call: TRBV15
j_call: TRBJ1-2

cdr3_aa: CASSGVDRELAFF
d_call: TRBD1
v_call: TRBV2
j_call: TRBJ1-1

cdr3_aa: CASSAQGSEQFF
d_call: .
v_call: TRBV9
j_call: TRBJ2-1

cdr3_aa: CASSLVGPSEKLFF
d_call: .
v_call: TRBV7-2
j_call: TRBJ1-4

cdr3_aa: CASSGGQKETQYF
d_call: .
v_call: TRBV5-6
j_call: TRBJ2-5

cdr3_aa: CASSEADRYNQPQHF
d_call: .
v_call: TRBV9
j_call: TRBJ1-5

cdr3_aa: CASSTGWGNQPQHF
d_call: .
v_call: TRBV19
j_call: TRBJ1-5

cdr3_aa: CASSQQQGTGRFF
d_call: TRBD1
v_call: TRBV6-5
j_call: TRBJ1-4

cdr3_aa: CASSLGGSSYNEQFF
d_call: .
v_call: TRBV5-6
j_call: TRBJ2-1

cdr3_aa: CASSLGGTTGTQETQYF
d_call: .
v_call: TRBV5-6
j_call: TRBJ2-5

cdr3_aa: CASSQGGVGLAPGYTF
d_call: .
v_call: TRBV4-1
j_call: TRBJ1-2

cdr3_aa: CASSQQDRVLDEQYF
d_call: TRBD1
v_call: TRBV4-2
j_call: TRBJ2-7

cdr3_aa: CASRRQGNYGYTF
d_call: TRBD1
v_call: TRBV5-5
j_call: TRBJ1-2

cdr3_aa: CASSSRLGAEAFF
d_call: .
v_call: TRBV6-5
j_call: TRBJ1-1

cdr3_aa: CASSSGTSGTYEQYF
d_call: TRBD2
v_call: TRBV11-2
j_call: TRBJ2-7

cdr3_aa: CASSLAPPRSNEKLFF
d_call: .
v_call: TRBV7-9
j_call: TRBJ1-4

cdr3_aa: CAPRTRLGRGQEGDQPQHF
d_call: TRBD1
v_call: TRBV10-3
j_call: TRBJ1-5

cdr3_aa: CASILLGPNTGELFF
d_call: .
v_call: TRBV6-6
j_call: TRBJ2-2

cdr3_aa: CASSLQAKNIQYF
d_call: .
v_call: TRBV27
j_call: TRBJ2-4

cdr3_aa: CSASATSERQETQYF
d_call: TRBD2
v_call: TRBV20-1
j_call: TRBJ2-5

cdr3_aa: CASSPSSDNYNEQFF
d_call: .
v_call: TRBV18
j_call: TRBJ2-1

cdr3_aa: CASSALVNTEAFF
d_call: .
v_call: TRBV5-1
j_call: TRBJ1-1

cdr3_aa: CASSLIAGGQFF
d_call: TRBD2
v_call: TRBV12-3/TRBV12-4
j_call: TRBJ2-1

cdr3_aa: CASSQQPQDGYTF
d_call: .
v_call: TRBV3-1/TRBV3-2
j_call: TRBJ1-2

cdr3_aa: CASSYEDRVNTEAFF
d_call: TRBD1
v_call: TRBV6-6
j_call: TRBJ1-1

cdr3_aa: CATGSNQPQHF
d_call: .
v_call: TRBV30
j_call: TRBJ1-5

cdr3_aa: CASSSRVGYEQYF
d_call: .
v_call: TRBV7-6
j_call: TRBJ2-7